This entry concerns a single TCR beta chain. The sample originates from a study of cytomegalovirus exposure and HLA in healthy donors. Whole-study context: As released early, the data held about 85 million unique TCRs from HLA-typed donors.

This CDR3 is 15 amino acids long. Looked up from germline, CDR1 is SGHAT and CDR2 is FQNNGV. The ends lost 6 bases at V and 2 bases at J; junction bases unmatched: 7. Use of 60 Vbeta and 13 Jbeta primers characterized the PCR. Generated by immunoSEQ multiplex PCR, the TCRdb table keeps only in-frame clones and is missing some. The sample yields 210,000 or so clones, about 74% seen once. The chain combines TRBV11-2 with TRBJ1-2, with 9 bases lining up with TRBD1. The sequence derives from a man aged 35 to 55 in good health and CMV-seronegative. Sequencing used PBMCs. CDR3 coding DNA: TGTGCCAGCAGGAAACCAGGACAGGGGAACTATGGCTACACCTTC. It is translated as CASRKPGQGNYGYTF. Full variable domain (remainder filled in from reference TRBV11-2 and TRBJ1-2): EAGVAQSPRYKIIEKRQSVAFWCNPISGHATLYWYQQILGQGPKLLIQFQNNGVVDDSQLPKDRFSAERLKGVDSTLKIQPAKLEDSAVYLCASRKPGQGNYGYTFGSGTRLTVV.